This TCR beta chain was sequenced in a study of Graves' ophthalmopathy and Graves' hyperthyroidism. Overall study context: There was a collection of peripheral blood at initial diagnosis, before any treatment.

The length of the CDR3 is 20 residues. Germline V gene sequence: CDR1 SNHLY, CDR2 FYNNEI. V trimming: 4 bases; J trimming: 3 bases; junction bases outside the gene matches: 20. The sequenced template was RNA, covering the TCR beta CDR3 region. After a first-round RT-PCR with HTBI primers, a second-round multiplex PCR was run. TCRdb ran MiXCR on the multiplex PCR reads and lists one entry per CDR3 protein. The data hold about 410,000 distinct CDR3 sequences, with approximately 20% observed a single time. The chain combines TRBV2 with TRBJ2-5, with TRBD1 matching 10 bases. The sample was peripheral blood. The TCR originated in a woman aged 18 to 35 with Graves' ophthalmopathy. CDR3 nucleotide sequence: TGTGCCAGCAGTGTCCCGGGACAGGGGCTTCAGCAACGAAGAAAAGAGACCCAGTACTTC. Amino acids: CASSVPGQGLQQRRKETQYF. The entire variable domain, with the rest obtained from reference TRBV2 and TRBJ2-5, is as follows: EPEVTQTPSHQVTQMGQEVILRCVPISNHLYFYWYRQILGQKVEFLVSFYNNEISEKSEIFDDQFSVERPDGSNFTLKIRSTKLEDSAMYFCASSVPGQGLQQRRKETQYFGPGTRLLVL.